The 22 T cell receptor beta chains below were found in one sample sequenced in a study of OX40 agonist ivuxolimab in advanced cancers. The assay was immunoSEQ multiplex PCR, and TCRdb's table has in-frame clones only and misses some. Among 65,000 to 95,000 clones listed, 70% to 90% were seen once. The sample consisted of CD4+ or CD8+ T cells sorted from blood, taken in a trial of the OX40 agonist ivuxolimab. These receptors were taken from an adult with an advanced solid tumor such as melanoma, head and neck, liver or kidney cancer.

V gene TRBV6-5 combines with J gene TRBJ2-7, with D uncertain. CDR3 size: 14 residues. V was pared by 6 bases and J by 4 bases, with 16 bases between. Per germline, CDR1 MNHEY and CDR2 SVGAGI. DNA of the CDR3: TGTGCCAGCAGCGATGGGCACACCGCTTACGAGCAGTACTTC. Its protein product is CASSDGHTAYEQYF.

This chain links TRBV27 with TRBJ2-2; no definite D call. The CDR3 extends over 11 amino acids. Germline V gives CDR1 MNHEY, CDR2 SMNVEV (reference sequence). The V and J ends lost 1 base and 7 bases respectively, with 1 base between them. This chain's CDR3 is CASSLYGELFF. CDR3 in DNA: TGTGCCAGCAGTTTATACGGGGAGCTGTTTTTT.

As concerns this clone: The junction and the germline gene differ at one end; a read error may be behind it. V and J are TRBV5-1 and TRBJ2-7; 7 bases are a match to TRBD2. Germline CDR1 reads SGHRS; CDR2 reads YFSETQ. This CDR3 comprises 14 residues. CDR3 coding DNA: TGCGCCAGCAGCTTGGGCGGGGGTACCTACGAGCAGCACTTC. It encodes CASSLGGGTYEQHF.

This chain uses TRBV4-3 with TRBJ1-6; unclear D gene. The CDR3 consists of 15 residues. Germline CDR1 and CDR2: LGHNA and YSLEER. With 4 bases removed from V and 5 bases from J, the gap between germline ends came to 12 bases. The CDR3 sequence is CASSRATVDNSPLHF. DNA of the CDR3: TGCGCCAGCAGCCGGGCCACAGTTGATAATTCACCCCTCCACTTT.

In this sample, this clone turned up a few times. This rearrangement joins TRBV5-1 to TRBJ1-3, with D perhaps TRBD1 (5 bases). Trimming cost V 4 bases and J 0 bases, with 14 bases left between them. There are 16 residues in the CDR3. The germline V gene encodes CDR1 SGHRS and CDR2 YFSETQ. CDR3 bases: TGCGCCAGCAGCCGTTCGGGGGACCTCTCTGGAAACACCATATATTTT. It is translated as CASSRSGDLSGNTIYF.

This clone appeared a few times. The chain couples TRBV2 to TRBJ1-5; D possibly corresponds to TRBD1 (5 bases). CDR1 and CDR2 from the germline V gene are SNHLY and FYNNEI. V lost 6 bases to trimming and J lost 4 bases, with 10 bases between them. The CDR3 consists of 13 residues. The CDR3 sequence: CASRDDRNQPQHF. DNA of the CDR3: TGTGCCAGCAGGGACGACAGAAATCAGCCCCAGCATTTT.

The rearrangement links TRBV7-2 to TRBJ2-3; 11 bases line up with TRBD2. V shed 4 bases, J shed 6 bases, and the junction held 9 bases outside the gene matches. The CDR3 is made up of 16 amino acids. Germline V lookup: CDR1 SGHTA, CDR2 FQGNSA. CDR3 loop: CASSSNGLAGADTQYF. CDR3 sequence (DNA): TGTGCCAGCAGCTCCAACGGACTAGCGGGTGCGGATACGCAGTATTTT.

The chain employs TRBV27 and TRBJ2-3; D is ambiguous. Germline assignment: CDR1 MNHEY and CDR2 SMNVEV (reference sequence). The V end was cut by 8 bases, the J end by 6 bases, with 9 bases between. CDR3 length equals 11 residues. The CDR3: CASGHGDTQYF. DNA for the CDR3: TGTGCCAGCGGGCATGGGGATACGCAGTATTTT.

This chain links TRBV9 with TRBJ1-1; perhaps TRBD1 as D (6 bases). CDR3 length: 13 amino acids. The V end lost 3 bases, the J end lost 8 bases, and 14 bases lay between the germline ends. The germline V gene encodes CDR1 SGDLS and CDR2 YYNGEE. The chain's CDR3 is CASSGGRQGEAFF. The CDR3, as DNA: TGTGCCAGCAGCGGTGGAAGGCAGGGGGAAGCTTTCTTT.

The gene calls are TRBV6-5 and TRBJ1-2; no reliable D call. Trimming stripped 3 bases from V and 3 bases from J, with 14 bases between. Germline-derived CDR1 and CDR2 are MNHEY and SVGAGI. CDR3 size: 15 residues. CDR3 protein: CASSYHQVGDYGYTF. The CDR3 bases are TGTGCCAGCAGTTATCATCAGGTGGGAGACTATGGCTACACCTTC.

J is TRBJ2-5 and V is TRBV10-3, with D perhaps matching TRBD1 (5 bases). This CDR3 is built from 15 residues. Trimming removed 1 base at V and 1 base at J, with 10 bases between. Germline V gene lookup returns CDR1 ENHRY and CDR2 SYGVKD. The CDR3: CAISEYRRGQETQYF. The CDR3 coding sequence is TGTGCCATCAGTGAGTACAGGAGAGGCCAAGAGACCCAGTACTTC.

The chain joins TRBV4-3 to TRBJ2-3, with D perhaps TRBD1 (6 bases). Germline-derived CDR1 and CDR2 are LGHNA and YSLEER. The CDR3 runs to 16 residues. The V end was cut by 1 base, the J end by 3 bases, with 14 bases between. The DNA of the CDR3 is TGCGCCAGCAGCCAAGGCAACAACAGGGTGACAGATACGCAGTATTTT. Protein sequence: CASSQGNNRVTDTQYF.

The rearrangement joins TRBV11-2 to TRBJ2-5; D may match TRBD1 or TRBD2 (6 bases each). The CDR3 covers 13 residues. Trimming pared 4 bases from V and 5 bases from J, leaving 11 bases between. CDR1 and CDR2 (germline): SGHAT, FQNNGV. The CDR3 DNA follows: TGTGCCAGCAGCTGGGGGCGGGGTGAGACCCAGTACTTC. Translating it yields CASSWGRGETQYF. The full variable domain, its missing parts supplied by reference TRBV11-2 and TRBJ2-5, is EAGVAQSPRYKIIEKRQSVAFWCNPISGHATLYWYQQILGQGPKLLIQFQNNGVVDDSQLPKDRFSAERLKGVDSTLKIQPAKLEDSAVYLCASSWGRGETQYFGPGTRLLVL.

The V and J genes are TRBV9 and TRBJ1-2, with 8 bases lining up with TRBD1. The CDR3 covers 17 residues. Unmatched junction bases numbered 14, after V lost 3 bases and J lost 4 bases. Germline V gene data show CDR1 as SGDLS and CDR2 as YYNGEE. CDR3 DNA: TGTGCCAGCAGCGGGTTAGGCGAGACAGGGGACAGCTATGGCTACACCTTC. This gives the protein CASSGLGETGDSYGYTF.

This chain connects TRBV11-3 to TRBJ2-3; TRBD1 or TRBD2 may be the D gene (7 bases each). The ends were cut back, 4 bases at V and 0 bases at J, with 11 bases in the middle. This CDR3 spans 15 amino acids. Germline V CDR1 and CDR2: SGHNT, YENEEA. The CDR3 DNA sequence: TGTGCCAGCAGCTCCAGGGGGGGGAGCACAGATACGCAGTATTTT. As protein: CASSSRGGSTDTQYF. The full variable domain, its missing parts supplied by reference TRBV11-3 and TRBJ2-3, is EAGVVQSPRYKIIEKKQPVAFWCNPISGHNTLYWYLQNLGQGPELLIRYENEEAVDDSQLPKDRFSAERLKGVDSTLKIQPAELGDSAVYLCASSSRGGSTDTQYFGPGTRLTVL.

The V and J genes are TRBV9 and TRBJ2-5, with TRBD1 as a possible D gene (5 bases). The CDR3 spans 14 residues. CDR1 and CDR2 from the germline V gene are SGDLS and YYNGEE. V lost 0 bases and J lost 4, with 10 bases in between. Here the CDR3 DNA reads TGTGCCAGCAGCGTAGCTCTGGGGCCAGAGACCCAGTACTTC. Protein product: CASSVALGPETQYF.

V is TRBV12-5 and J is TRBJ2-7, with 7 nucleotides matching TRBD2. Germline assignment: CDR1 LGHNT and CDR2 FRNRAP. V trimming: 7 bases; J trimming: 3 bases; junction bases outside the gene matches: 12. This CDR3 has 15 amino acids. CDR3 bases: TGTGCTAGTGCCCGCGAGGTGGGAGGGGTCTACGAGCAGTACTTC. Translation gives CASAREVGGVYEQYF.

This clone was picked up one time. J is TRBJ2-1 and V is TRBV6-1, with 14 bases that match TRBD2. The J segment lost 6 bases and the V segment lost 3 bases, leaving 4 bases of the junction unmatched. The CDR3 covers 16 residues. Germline CDR1 MNHNS, CDR2 SASEGT. CDR3 coding DNA: TGTGCCAGCAGTGAGTTGGGACTAGCGGGAGTCAATGAGCAGTTCTTC. Residues: CASSELGLAGVNEQFF.

The chain is built from TRBV7-8 and TRBJ2-7; 10 bases are a match to TRBD2. V lost 5 bases, J lost 4 bases, and 8 bases stayed unmatched. Per the germline V gene, CDR1 is SGHVS and CDR2 is FQNEAQ. The CDR3 sequence is 15 residues long. Written as DNA, the CDR3 is TGTGCCAGCAGCCCCTCTAGCGGGAGTCAGTACGAGCAGTACTTC. Translated, it gives CASSPSSGSQYEQYF.

The J gene is TRBJ2-7, the V gene TRBV5-4, with 10 bases aligning to TRBD2. Trimming removed 0 bases from V and 4 bases from J; junction bases left unmatched: 4. This CDR3 is built from 15 residues. Germline V gene data show CDR1 as SGHNT and CDR2 as YYREEE (reference sequence). The CDR3 nucleotides read TGTGCCAGCAGCTTGGGGACTAGCGGCGGGTACGAGCAGTACTTC. Translation: CASSLGTSGGYEQYF.

V and J are TRBV6-1 and TRBJ2-3; D may be TRBD2 (6 bases). This CDR3 is 15 amino acids long. The V gene's germline CDR1 is MNHNS and CDR2 SASEGT. Trimming took 7 bases from V and 4 from J, leaving 18 bases between them. In DNA, the CDR3 is TGTGCCAGCACGGGACTGGACAACATAGCAGATACGCAGTATTTT. Encoded protein: CASTGLDNIADTQYF.

This chain uses TRBV6-1 with TRBJ1-1; D might be TRBD1 (5 bases). The CDR3 runs 11 residues. The V end was cut by 2 bases, the J end by 8 bases, with 6 bases between. Germline lookup yields CDR1 MNHNS and CDR2 SASEGT. CDR3 residues: CASSEWGEAFF. CDR3 nucleotide sequence: TGTGCCAGCAGTGAATGGGGGGAAGCTTTCTTT.